The 26 T cell receptor beta chains given below trace back to one sample, sequenced in a study of CXCR3-negative and CXCR3-positive naive CD8 T cells. The study, taken as a whole, reports: Researchers report that CXCR3-positive naive cells carry more hydrophobic TRB CDR3s than CXCR3-negative naive cells.

No antigens are known for them. Each TRB cDNA library was prepared by 5' RACE (with UMI labels). Following a re-call of the 5' RACE reads, TCRdb has one entry per CDR3 protein and lacks DNA. Recorded for this sample: fewer than 65,000 distinct CDR3 sequences. The sequenced sample consisted of naive CXCR3+ CD8+ T cells from blood. Sample subset: CD45RO-CCR7+CD27+CD95- naive CD8+ T cells expressing CXCR3 (TNR3+). These receptors all stem from a human donor in good health. Some clones in this sample may be carry-over from other donors' samples.

The V gene is TRBV4-2, the J gene TRBJ2-5; the TRBD1 assignment by TCRdb is unverifiable without DNA. The CDR3 length is 15 residues. Germline V lookup: CDR1 LGHNA, CDR2 YNFKEQ. The CDR3 loop is CASSPQERPQETQYF.

The chain uses TRBV7-6 and TRBJ2-1; TCRdb outputs TRBD1, but without DNA this stays unchecked. The germline V gene encodes CDR1 SGHVS and CDR2 FNYEAQ. The CDR3 extends over 12 amino acids. The CDR3 region is CASTSWGQEQFF.

J is TRBJ2-7 and V is TRBV20-1; TCRdb's D call, TRBD1, is unchecked because there is no DNA. The CDR3 loop spans 14 amino acids. CDR1 is DFQATT, CDR2 SNEGSKA, per germline (reference sequence). CDR3 loop: CSASLMGQDYEQYF.

The chain joins TRBV6-2 or TRBV6-3 to TRBJ2-7; with no DNA, the TCRdb D assignment of TRBD1 cannot be verified. There are 15 residues in the CDR3. Per germline, CDR1 MNHEY and CDR2 SVGEGT. The CDR3 sequence: CASSTHRESLYEQYF.

The chain couples TRBV29-1 to TRBJ2-7; TCRdb's assignment of TRBD2 cannot be checked, as there is no DNA. This CDR3 is 15 amino acids long. Germline loops: CDR1 SQVTM, CDR2 ANQGSEA. The CDR3 protein is CSVVSGRANSYEQYF.

This sequence joins TRBV7-9 and TRBJ1-5; TCRdb indicates TRBD1, and absent DNA this call remains unverified. This CDR3 is 15 amino acids long. Germline V gene lookup returns CDR1 SEHNR and CDR2 FQNEAQ (reference sequence). CDR3 sequence: CASSPSGTSNQPQHF.

The chain is built from TRBV29-1 and TRBJ1-1; there is no DNA to check the TCRdb D call of TRBD1. The CDR3 loop spans 17 amino acids. CDR1 and CDR2 from the germline V gene are SQVTM and ANQGSEA. The CDR3 sequence is CSVEHTMGGAVGTEAFF.

J is TRBJ2-2 and V is TRBV7-3; TCRdb lists TRBD1, though no DNA is available to test this call. Germline assignment: CDR1 SGHTA and CDR2 FQGTGA. The CDR3 totals 14 residues. The CDR3 loop is CASSLSGSTGELFF.

This CDR3 is CASKDQNAGELFF. The chain carries TRBV28 and TRBJ2-2. This CDR3 has 13 amino acids. Per germline, CDR1 MDHEN and CDR2 SYDVKM.

CDR3 residues: CATSSTPSGANVLTF. This rearrangement joins TRBV15 to TRBJ2-6. Germline V CDR1 and CDR2: LNHNV, YYDKDF (reference sequence). This CDR3 is built from 15 residues.

This chain joins TRBV7-9 and TRBJ2-1; TCRdb's D call, TRBD2, is unchecked because there is no DNA. Germline assignment: CDR1 SEHNR and CDR2 FQNEAQ (reference sequence). The CDR3 extends over 13 amino acids. This chain's CDR3 is CASSPTSGHEQFF.

The J gene is TRBJ2-7, the V gene TRBV29-1; lacking DNA, the TRBD1 call made by TCRdb goes unchecked. The CDR3 spans 12 residues. The V gene's germline CDR1 is SQVTM and CDR2 ANQGSEA. CDR3: CSVVQGTSEQYF.

CDR3 in amino acids: CSLRQAGGTDTQYF. The chain uses TRBV29-1 and TRBJ2-3; lacking DNA, the TRBD2 call made by TCRdb goes unchecked. The germline CDR1 and CDR2 sequences are SQVTM and ANQGSEA. The CDR3 runs 14 residues.

The chain is built from TRBV6-5 and TRBJ1-4. The germline CDR1 and CDR2 sequences are MNHEY and SVGAGI. The CDR3 length is 14 residues. Here the CDR3 reads CASSFAADNEKLFF.

The genes are TRBV6-5 and TRBJ1-2; TCRdb's D gene call, TRBD1, goes unchecked for lack of DNA. CDR3 length: 18 residues. Per the germline V gene, CDR1 is MNHEY and CDR2 is SVGAGI. The CDR3 sequence is CASSYYGSGTGDSYGYTF.

This chain links TRBV23-1 with TRBJ2-7; TCRdb's D call, TRBD2, is unchecked because there is no DNA. TRBV23-1 is an open reading frame, and its role is uncertain. The CDR3 contains 14 residues. This chain's CDR3 is CASSQKGLSYEQYF.

V and J are TRBV28 and TRBJ2-2; the TCRdb call, TRBD2, lacks DNA for checking. Germline V lookup: CDR1 MDHEN, CDR2 SYDVKM. The CDR3 spans 17 residues. The CDR3 reads CASSPGTSGSYTGEPFF.

The genes are TRBV20-1 and TRBJ1-5; TCRdb's D call of TRBD1 is untestable without DNA. CDR1 is DFQATT and CDR2 is SNEGSKA in the germline V gene (reference sequence). The CDR3 covers 14 residues. The CDR3: CSVSTGGENQPQHF.

This chain joins TRBV11-2 and TRBJ2-7; TCRdb calls TRBD1, which cannot be checked without DNA. Germline assignment: CDR1 SGHAT and CDR2 FQNNGV. The CDR3 runs 13 residues. The chain's CDR3 is CASSPGQVDEQYF.

The chain combines TRBV27 with TRBJ1-6; TCRdb calls TRBD1, which cannot be checked without DNA. CDR3 length: 13 residues. Germline assignment: CDR1 MNHEY and CDR2 SMNVEV (reference sequence). CDR3 residues: CASSRQDGSPLHF.

The genes are TRBV7-6 and TRBJ2-7; TCRdb selects TRBD1, and the lack of DNA leaves this call unchecked. Germline CDR1 reads SGHVS; CDR2 reads FNYEAQ. The CDR3 extends over 16 amino acids. The chain's CDR3 is CASSAEAGTTGYEQYF.

The chain recombines TRBV6-2 or TRBV6-3 with TRBJ2-1. The CDR3 consists of 14 residues. CDR1 and CDR2 from the germline V gene are MNHEY and SVGEGT. CDR3 loop: CASISAGFENEQFF.

The chain has TRBV20-1 and TRBJ2-7; the D gene TCRdb calls, TRBD1, cannot be checked with no DNA. The CDR3 is made up of 15 amino acids. CDR1 is DFQATT and CDR2 is SNEGSKA in the germline V gene (reference sequence). The CDR3 protein is CSASMTGGFSYEQYF.

The J gene is TRBJ1-6, the V gene TRBV6-5. CDR3 size: 13 residues. Germline assignment: CDR1 MNHEY and CDR2 SVGAGI. CDR3 in amino acids: CASQGFDNSPLHF.

The J gene is TRBJ2-1, the V gene TRBV7-9; TCRdb reports TRBD2, a call that lacks DNA to check it against. Germline-derived CDR1 and CDR2 are SEHNR and FQNEAQ (reference sequence). The CDR3 loop spans 13 amino acids. The CDR3 spells CASRPGLNNEQFF.

The V call is TRBV29-1, the J call TRBJ2-5; TCRdb selects TRBD1, and the lack of DNA leaves this call unchecked. Germline V CDR1 and CDR2: SQVTM, ANQGSEA. This CDR3 is built from 12 residues. The CDR3 reads CSVRGQRETQYF. Supplemented by reference TRBV29-1 and TRBJ2-5, the full variable domain reads SAVISQKPSRDICQRGTSLTIQCQVDSQVTMMFWYRQQPGQSLTLIATANQGSEATYESGFVIDKFPISRPNLTFSTLTVSNMSPEDSSIYLCSVRGQRETQYFGPGTRLLVL.